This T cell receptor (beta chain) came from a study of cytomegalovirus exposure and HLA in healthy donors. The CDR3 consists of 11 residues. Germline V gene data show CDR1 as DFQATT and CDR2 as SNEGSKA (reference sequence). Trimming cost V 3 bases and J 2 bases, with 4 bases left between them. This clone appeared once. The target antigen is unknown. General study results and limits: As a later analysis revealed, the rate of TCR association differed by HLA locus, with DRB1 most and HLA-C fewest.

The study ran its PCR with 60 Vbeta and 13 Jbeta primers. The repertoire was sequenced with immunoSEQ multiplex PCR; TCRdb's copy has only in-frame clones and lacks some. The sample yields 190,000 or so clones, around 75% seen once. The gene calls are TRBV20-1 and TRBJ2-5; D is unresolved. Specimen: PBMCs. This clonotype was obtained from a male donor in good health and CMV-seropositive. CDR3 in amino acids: CSARLQETQYF. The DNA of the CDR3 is TGCAGTGCTAGGCTACAAGAGACCCAGTACTTC.